This T cell receptor (beta chain) derives from a study of molecular identifiers for immune sequencing clone quantification. This clonotype was seen many times. Antigen specificity is unknown. General study findings and limits: Highly expanded clone sizes could be underestimated by identical TCR molecules sharing a barcode.

CDR3 length equals 15 residues. V dropped 2 bases and J dropped 4; count of bases not matched to a gene: 5. CDR1 is MNHEY and CDR2 is SVGAGI in the germline V gene. Using its own MiXCR run on the PCR reads, TCRdb lists one record per CDR3 protein. The sample lists 300,000 to 350,000 distinct CDR3 sequences, about a fifth occurring once. Construction of naive CD8 libraries employed about 18,000 to 1,000,000 sorted cells together with 10%, 30% or 50% RNA. This sequence was found in a human donor in good health. Some libraries in this study had Jurkat cell RNA spiked in. Sequenced input: naive CD8+ T cells from blood, with Jurkat cell RNA spiked in. Stated subset: FACS-sorted CD8+CD4-CCR7+CD45RA+ naive T cells. The V call is TRBV6-5, the J call TRBJ2-5, with 9 bases fitting TRBD2. CDR3 in DNA: TGTGCCAGCAGTTACGGAGCGGGAGGATTAGAGACCCAGTACTTC. It encodes CASSYGAGGLETQYF.